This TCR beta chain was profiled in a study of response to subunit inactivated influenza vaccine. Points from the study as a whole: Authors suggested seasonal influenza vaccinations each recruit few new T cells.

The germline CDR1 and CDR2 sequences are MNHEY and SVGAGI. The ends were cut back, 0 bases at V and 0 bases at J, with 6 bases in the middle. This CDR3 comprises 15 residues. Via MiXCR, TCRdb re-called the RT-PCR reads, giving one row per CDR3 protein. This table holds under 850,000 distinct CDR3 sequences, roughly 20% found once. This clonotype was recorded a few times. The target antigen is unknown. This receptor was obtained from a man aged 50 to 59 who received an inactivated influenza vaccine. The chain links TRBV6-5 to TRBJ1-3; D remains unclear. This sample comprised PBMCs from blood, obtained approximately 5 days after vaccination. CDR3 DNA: TGTGCCAGCAGTTACTCGGACGGCTCTGGAAACACCATATATTTT. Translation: CASSYSDGSGNTIYF.